Listed here are 5 T cell receptor beta chains from one sample, sequenced in a study of shared clonotypes between healthy human individuals. TCRdb's table, derived via immunoSEQ multiplex PCR, lists solely in-frame clones and lacks some. The data contain about 1 million clones, around 75% of them singletons. Sequences were obtained from memory CD4+ T cells sorted from blood. Subset indicated: CD45RA-negative fraction. The receptors originated from a man between 18 and 29 years old in good health.

The J gene is TRBJ1-4, the V gene TRBV5-1; D gene ambiguous. CDR1 SGHRS and CDR2 YFSETQ come from the germline V gene. The CDR3 spans 16 residues. V gave up 4 bases and J gave up 3 bases, with 16 bases separating them. This chain's CDR3 is CASSPQTSGANEKLFF. The CDR3 DNA reads as TGCGCCAGCAGCCCACAGACCTCCGGGGCTAATGAAAAACTGTTTTTT.

V usage is TRBV7-9 and J usage is TRBJ1-4; tentative D call: TRBD1 (6 bases). The CDR3 covers 15 residues. Germline assignment: CDR1 SEHNR and CDR2 FQNEAQ (reference sequence). V was trimmed by 1 base and J by 4 bases, leaving 10 bases between them. CDR3 sequence: CASSLDSGDNEKLFF. Here the CDR3 DNA reads TGTGCCAGCAGCTTAGATTCAGGGGATAATGAAAAACTGTTTTTT.

The chain links TRBV2 to TRBJ2-3, with 12 bases fitting TRBD1. V was clipped by 6 bases and J by 4 bases; unmatched bases: 2. The CDR3 has 14 residues. Germline V lookup: CDR1 SNHLY, CDR2 FYNNEI. CDR3 in amino acids: CASRGTGGPDTQYF. As DNA, the CDR3 is TGTGCCAGCAGGGGGACAGGGGGCCCAGATACGCAGTATTTT.

The chain combines TRBV19 with TRBJ2-1, with D tentatively TRBD2 (5 bases). CDR1 and CDR2 from the germline V gene are LNHDA and SQIVND (reference sequence). V was shortened by 3 bases and J by 7 bases, with 10 bases between the two germline ends. This CDR3 is 13 amino acids long. The CDR3 spells CASSMNLANEQFF. The CDR3, as DNA: TGTGCCAGTAGTATGAACCTAGCTAATGAGCAGTTCTTC. Full variable domain (rest looked up from reference TRBV19 and TRBJ2-1): DGGITQSPKYLFRKEGQNVTLSCEQNLNHDAMYWYRQDPGQGLRLIYYSQIVNDFQKGDIAEGYSVSREKKESFPLTVTSAQKNPTAFYLCASSMNLANEQFFGPGTRLTVL.

This clone was detected once. This chain joins TRBV2 and TRBJ2-7; possibly TRBD1 for D (5 bases). Per the germline V gene, CDR1 is SNHLY and CDR2 is FYNNEI. Trimming cost V 3 bases and J 2 bases, with 11 bases left between them. The length of the CDR3 is 14 residues. CDR3 protein: CASSDRTSTYEQYF. As DNA, the CDR3 is TGTGCCAGCAGTGATCGGACATCCACCTACGAGCAGTACTTC. The full variable domain, its missing parts supplied by reference TRBV2 and TRBJ2-7, is EPEVTQTPSHQVTQMGQEVILRCVPISNHLYFYWYRQILGQKVEFLVSFYNNEISEKSEIFDDQFSVERPDGSNFTLKIRSTKLEDSAMYFCASSDRTSTYEQYFGPGTRLTVT.